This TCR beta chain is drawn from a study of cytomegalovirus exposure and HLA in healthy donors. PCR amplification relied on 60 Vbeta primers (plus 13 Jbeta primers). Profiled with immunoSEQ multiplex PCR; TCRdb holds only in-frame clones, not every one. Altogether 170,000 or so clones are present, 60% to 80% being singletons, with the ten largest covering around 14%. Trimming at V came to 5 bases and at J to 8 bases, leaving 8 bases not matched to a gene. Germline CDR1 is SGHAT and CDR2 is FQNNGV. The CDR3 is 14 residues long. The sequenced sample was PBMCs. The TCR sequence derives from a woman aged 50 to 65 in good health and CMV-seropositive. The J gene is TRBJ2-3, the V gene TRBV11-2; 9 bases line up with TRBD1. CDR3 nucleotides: TGTGCCAGCAGCCCCCGGACAGGGGATGGTACGCAGTATTTT. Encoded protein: CASSPRTGDGTQYF.